This passage covers 32 T cell receptor beta chains from one sample sequenced in a study of blood T cell repertoires in COVID-19. TCRdb's copy holds only in-frame clones and misses some; the assay was immunoSEQ multiplex PCR. Among more than 45,000 clones listed, 82% were seen once. Sequencing used peripheral blood. These receptors came from a woman aged 55-69 years with acute or convalescent COVID-19.

V gene TRBV5-6 combines with J gene TRBJ2-2; D is ambiguous. Germline CDR1 and CDR2: SGHDT and YYEEEE. The CDR3 is 14 amino acids. V lost 2 bases, J lost 1 base, and 6 bases lay in between. CDR3 region: CASSFTRNTGELFF. CDR3 nucleotides: TGTGCCAGCAGCTTCACACGGAACACCGGGGAGCTGTTTTTT.

The chain has TRBV7-8 and TRBJ2-2; the D is unclear. The CDR3 covers 15 residues. CDR1 and CDR2 from the germline V gene are SGHVS and FQNEAQ. V was clipped by 2 bases and J by 1 base, with 8 bases between them. The CDR3 DNA reads TGTGCCAGCAGCTTATCTCAGGAGAACACCGGGGAGCTGTTTTTT. This encodes CASSLSQENTGELFF.

CDR3 bases: TGTGCCAGCAGAGAGACAGGGGTTAGCAATCAGCCCCAGCATTTT. It yields the protein CASRETGVSNQPQHF. This chain joins TRBV2 and TRBJ1-5; the match to TRBD1 covers 8 bases. The trim removed 6 bases at V and 0 bases at J, leaving 4 bases unmatched. CDR3 length: 15 residues. The V gene's germline CDR1 is SNHLY and CDR2 FYNNEI.

There are a few counts of this clone. The gene calls are TRBV6-5 and TRBJ1-4; the match to TRBD1 covers 7 bases. V dropped 3 bases and J dropped 10; count of bases not matched to a gene: 8. Germline CDR1 MNHEY, CDR2 SVGAGI. There are 14 residues in the CDR3. This CDR3 reads CASSYVAGGRKLFF. In nucleotides, the CDR3 is TGTGCCAGCAGTTATGTGGCAGGGGGTCGAAAACTGTTTTTT.

The chain is built from TRBV2 and TRBJ1-1, with unresolved D. This CDR3 is 14 amino acids long. Germline CDR1 SNHLY, CDR2 FYNNEI. The V end was cut by 4 bases, the J end by 5 bases, with 14 bases between. This CDR3 is CASSVEVSGTEAFF. The CDR3 nucleotides read TGTGCCAGCAGTGTTGAGGTATCGGGTACTGAAGCTTTCTTT.

The rearrangement uses TRBV19 and TRBJ1-2; D gene ambiguous. This CDR3 is built from 11 residues. Germline V CDR1 and CDR2: LNHDA, SQIVND (reference sequence). V dropped 9 bases and J dropped 4 bases, with 9 bases sitting between them. CDR3 in DNA: TGTGCCAGCTCCCACAGCTATGGCTACACCTTC. Translation: CASSHSYGYTF.

The J gene is TRBJ1-4, the V gene TRBV4-1; 11 bases align to TRBD1. The CDR3 has 15 amino acids. Germline V lookup: CDR1 MGHRA, CDR2 YSYEKL. With 0 bases clipped from V and 7 bases from J, the junction kept 1 base outside the gene matches. CDR3 residues: CASSQEGTGGEKLFF. The DNA of the CDR3 is TGCGCCAGCAGCCAAGAGGGGACAGGGGGTGAAAAACTGTTTTTT.

The chain joins TRBV5-1 to TRBJ2-5; 9 bases are a match to TRBD2. The CDR3 consists of 14 residues. Trimming cost V 4 bases and J 2 bases; bases outside gene matches: 3. The V gene's germline CDR1 is SGHRS and CDR2 YFSETQ. The chain's CDR3 is CASSQLAGQETQYF. The DNA for the CDR3 is TGCGCCAGCAGCCAACTAGCGGGTCAAGAGACCCAGTACTTC.

V usage is TRBV7-9 and J usage is TRBJ1-2; the match to TRBD1 covers 8 bases. Germline V gives CDR1 SEHNR, CDR2 FQNEAQ (reference sequence). The ends lost 6 bases at V and 2 bases at J; junction bases unmatched: 5. This CDR3 comprises 14 residues. The CDR3: CASRETGGNYGYTF. The CDR3 DNA sequence: TGTGCCAGCAGAGAAACAGGGGGGAACTATGGCTACACCTTC.

This sequence joins TRBV9 and TRBJ2-1, with 8 nucleotides matching TRBD1. The CDR3 is 14 residues long. V trimming: 3 bases; J trimming: 4 bases; junction bases outside the gene matches: 3. CDR1 and CDR2 (germline): SGDLS, YYNGEE. This CDR3 reads CASSAGQVYNEQFF. The CDR3 region has the DNA TGTGCCAGCAGCGCGGGACAGGTATACAATGAGCAGTTCTTC.

This clone was observed once. The chain carries TRBV6-5 and TRBJ2-7, with 14 bases matching TRBD2. The germline V gene encodes CDR1 MNHEY and CDR2 SVGAGI. V trimming: 6 bases; J trimming: 6 bases; junction bases outside the gene matches: 7. CDR3 length equals 15 residues. The CDR3 nucleotides are TGTGCCAGCAGGAGTCGGACTAGCGGGGGGTCCGAGCAGTACTTC. As protein: CASRSRTSGGSEQYF.

V is TRBV10-3 and J is TRBJ2-2; tentatively, D is TRBD1 (5 bases). V was trimmed by 0 bases and J by 1 base, leaving 12 bases between them. The germline CDR1 and CDR2 sequences are ENHRY and SYGVKD. The CDR3 extends over 17 amino acids. CDR3 sequence: CAISESGQGMNTGELFF. CDR3 sequence (DNA): TGTGCCATCAGTGAGTCGGGGCAGGGAATGAACACCGGGGAGCTGTTTTTT.

The chain couples TRBV9 to TRBJ1-2, with TRBD1 matching over 8 bases. Germline lookup yields CDR1 SGDLS and CDR2 YYNGEE. Germline trimming cut 3 bases from V and 2 bases from J; bases unmatched to any gene: 3. CDR3 size: 14 residues. The CDR3 reads CASSEGQENYGYTF. CDR3 in DNA: TGTGCCAGCAGCGAGGGACAGGAAAACTATGGCTACACCTTC.

This clone was detected only once. CDR3 protein: CASSPYSNQPQHF. The CDR3 nucleotides read TGTGCCAGCAGCCCTTATAGCAATCAGCCCCAGCATTTT. The V and J genes are TRBV7-8 and TRBJ1-5; D uncertain. Trimming pared 5 bases from V and 0 bases from J, leaving 5 bases between. This CDR3 is 13 amino acids long. Per the germline V gene, CDR1 is SGHVS and CDR2 is FQNEAQ.

This chain connects TRBV24-1 to TRBJ2-3; 8 bases fit TRBD1. The CDR3 extends over 16 amino acids. Trimming removed 4 bases from V and 3 bases from J; junction bases left unmatched: 8. The V gene's germline CDR1 is KGHDR and CDR2 SFDVKD. CDR3 loop: CATSDARTGTTDTQYF. The CDR3 coding sequence is TGTGCCACCAGTGACGCTCGGACAGGGACTACAGATACGCAGTATTTT.

The chain has TRBV11-2 and TRBJ2-3; 13 bases align to TRBD2. CDR3 length: 15 amino acids. Trimming took 5 bases from V and 10 from J; bases not matched to a gene: 9. Germline V lookup: CDR1 SGHAT, CDR2 FQNNGV. The CDR3 DNA sequence: TGTGCCAGCAGCCAGACGACTAGCGGGGGGAGGGCGCAGTATTTT. Its protein product is CASSQTTSGGRAQYF.

The chain uses TRBV5-6 and TRBJ1-6, with D possibly matching TRBD1 (5 bases). The CDR3 sequence is 17 residues long. V was pared by 4 bases and J by 0 bases, with 14 bases between. Germline loops: CDR1 SGHDT, CDR2 YYEEEE. CDR3 nucleotide sequence: TGTGCCAGCAGCCCAGGGCCAGGCAGCTCCTATAATTCACCCCTCCACTTT. It encodes CASSPGPGSSYNSPLHF.

The rearrangement joins TRBV30 to TRBJ1-4; weak D call: TRBD1 (5 bases). The V end lost 0 bases, the J end lost 8 bases, and 10 bases lay between the germline ends. This CDR3 comprises 13 residues. Germline V gene lookup returns CDR1 GTSNPN and CDR2 SVGIG (reference sequence). The CDR3 loop is CAWSVNQGEKLFF. As DNA, the CDR3 is TGTGCCTGGAGTGTCAACCAGGGAGAAAAACTGTTTTTT. The whole variable domain, remainder taken from reference TRBV30 and TRBJ1-4, is SQTIHQWPATLVQPVGSPLSLECTVEGTSNPNLYWYRQAAGRGLQLLFYSVGIGQISSEVPQNLSASRPQDRQFILSSKKLLLSDSGFYLCAWSVNQGEKLFFGSGTQLSVL.

The chain carries TRBV27 and TRBJ1-4; D remains unclear. V dropped 3 bases and J dropped 8 bases, with 13 bases sitting between them. CDR1 is MNHEY, CDR2 SMNVEV, per germline (reference sequence). The CDR3 sequence is 14 residues long. The CDR3: CASSFGSGGEKLFF. The CDR3 nucleotides are TGTGCCAGCAGTTTTGGTTCCGGAGGCGAAAAACTGTTTTTT.

This clone has more than one count but fewer than ten. J is TRBJ2-3 and V is TRBV6-2 or TRBV6-3, with 11 bases that match TRBD2. Germline V gives CDR1 MNHEY, CDR2 SVGEGT. The CDR3 has 14 amino acids. J lost 4 bases, V lost 5 bases, and 2 bases had no gene match. The CDR3 region is CASSLAGGADTQYF. The CDR3 DNA reads as TGTGCCAGCAGTCTAGCGGGGGGCGCAGATACGCAGTATTTT.

The chain employs TRBV10-2 and TRBJ2-1, with D maybe TRBD2 (6 bases). The CDR3 spans 14 residues. Germline CDR1 is WSHSY and CDR2 is SAAADI. Deletions cut 7 bases from V and 2 bases from J, with 12 bases between. CDR3 DNA: TGCGCCAGCAACCGACTAGGCCCCTACAATGAGCAGTTCTTC. It codes for CASNRLGPYNEQFF.

The chain joins TRBV9 to TRBJ2-7; the match to TRBD2 covers 8 bases. The V segment lost 4 bases and the J segment 6 bases; nucleotides outside the gene matches: 6. There are 13 residues in the CDR3. Germline CDR1 SGDLS, CDR2 YYNGEE. The CDR3 loop reads CASSRTGGGEQYF. The CDR3 DNA reads as TGTGCCAGCAGCCGTACGGGGGGGGGCGAGCAGTACTTC. Combining the CDR3 with reference TRBV9 and TRBJ2-7 gives the whole variable domain DSGVTQTPKHLITATGQRVTLRCSPRSGDLSVYWYQQSLDQGLQFLIQYYNGEERAKGNILERFSAQQFPDLHSELNLSSLELGDSALYFCASSRTGGGEQYFGPGTRLTVT.

This clone was seen only once. The V and J genes are TRBV6-2 or TRBV6-3 and TRBJ2-5, with a possible D match to TRBD1 (5 bases). The CDR3 spans 13 residues. V was clipped by 2 bases and J by 5 bases, with 9 bases between them. Germline values: CDR1 MNHEY, CDR2 SVGEGT. The CDR3 DNA reads TGTGCCAGCAGTTACCTGGGGCGCGAGACCCAGTACTTC. Its protein product is CASSYLGRETQYF.

This chain links TRBV13 with TRBJ2-7; 9 nucleotides match TRBD2. CDR3 length: 15 residues. CDR1 and CDR2 (germline): PRHDT, FYEKMQ (reference sequence). The trim removed 3 bases at V and 5 bases at J, leaving 8 bases unmatched. The DNA of the CDR3 is TGTGCCAGCAGCTTCTTACTAGCGGGCACCAACGAGCAGTACTTC. Its translation is CASSFLLAGTNEQYF.

The chain joins TRBV27 to TRBJ1-6; D is undetermined. The V end was cut by 6 bases, the J end by 0 bases, with 12 bases between. Germline V lookup: CDR1 MNHEY, CDR2 SMNVEV (reference sequence). The CDR3 is made up of 16 amino acids. CDR3 sequence reads: CASSPVGSSYNSPLHF. Here the CDR3 DNA reads TGTGCCAGCAGCCCCGTTGGGAGCTCCTATAATTCACCCCTCCACTTT.

With regard to this clone: The junction differs from germline at one of its ends, possibly a read error. This rearrangement joins TRBV27 to TRBJ2-6; a possible D gene is TRBD1 (5 bases). CDR3 length equals 17 residues. The germline gives CDR1 MNHEY, CDR2 SMNVEV (reference sequence). The CDR3 region is CASSSRTGRSRANVLTF. CDR3 coding DNA: TGTGCCAGCAGTTCTCGTACAGGACGCTCTAGGGCCAACGTCCTGACTTTC.

V is TRBV11-3 and J is TRBJ2-6, with TRBD1 matching 7 bases. Germline-derived CDR1 and CDR2 are SGHNT and YENEEA. Unmatched junction bases numbered 4, after V lost 5 bases and J lost 3 bases. The CDR3 is 15 amino acids. CDR3 amino acids: CASSKGGSGANVLTF. Written as DNA, the CDR3 is TGTGCCAGCAGCAAAGGGGGCAGTGGGGCCAACGTCCTGACTTTC.

V and J are TRBV30 and TRBJ1-1; a weak D match, TRBD1 (5 bases). CDR1 and CDR2 (germline): GTSNPN, SVGIG (reference sequence). The CDR3 covers 13 residues. The germline V and J ends were trimmed by 0 bases and 2 bases, with 7 bases remaining between them. The CDR3 loop reads CAWSVGENTEAFF. The CDR3 coding sequence is TGTGCCTGGAGTGTAGGGGAAAACACTGAAGCTTTCTTT.

To note about this clone: A read error may account for a junction end that differs from germline. The chain uses TRBV7-2 and TRBJ1-5; no firm D call. The CDR3 spans 12 residues. The germline gives CDR1 SGHTA, CDR2 FQGNSA. CDR3 nucleotide sequence: TGTGCCAGCAGCGTGAACAATCGGCCCCAGCATTTT. It specifies CASSVNNRPQHF. Variable domain in full (rest from reference TRBV7-2 and TRBJ1-5): GAGVSQSPSNKVTEKGKDVELRCDPISGHTALYWYRQSLGQGLEFLIYFQGNSAPDKSGLPSDRFSAERTGGSVSTLTIQRTQQEDSAVYLCASSVNNRPQHFGDGTRLSIL.

The chain employs TRBV5-1 and TRBJ1-1, with TRBD1 as a possible D gene (5 bases). Germline V CDR1 and CDR2: SGHRS, YFSETQ. V was pared by 4 bases and J by 4 bases, with 11 bases between. CDR3 size: 13 residues. CDR3 in DNA: TGCGCCAGCAGCCACGGGGGGAGCACTGAAGCTTTCTTT. Its translation: CASSHGGSTEAFF.

The gene calls are TRBV5-4 and TRBJ2-3, with 8 bases fitting TRBD2. Germline CDR1 is SGHNT and CDR2 is YYREEE (reference sequence). The trim removed 5 bases at V and 4 bases at J, leaving 9 bases unmatched. The CDR3 loop spans 15 amino acids. CDR3 in amino acids: CASSPRGGLADTQYF. CDR3 sequence (DNA): TGTGCCAGCAGTCCTCGGGGGGGCCTCGCAGATACGCAGTATTTT.

The rearrangement links TRBV18 to TRBJ2-5; TRBD1 is a possible D gene (5 bases). The germline V gene encodes CDR1 KGHSH and CDR2 LQKENI. Trimming removed 4 bases at V and 3 bases at J, with 9 bases between. CDR3 size: 13 residues. CDR3 in amino acids: CASSRTPKETQYF. CDR3 DNA sequence: TGTGCCAGCTCACGGACACCAAAAGAGACCCAGTACTTC.